This is a list of T cell receptor beta chains from one sample in a study of OX40 agonist ivuxolimab in advanced cancers. Sequenced by immunoSEQ multiplex PCR; TCRdb stores in-frame clones only, minus some. The table lists approximately 41,000 clones, 80% to 90% of them singletons, with around 0.5% in the top ten. The specimen was CD4+ or CD8+ T cells sorted from blood, collected in a trial of the OX40 agonist ivuxolimab. All receptors come from an adult with an advanced solid tumor such as melanoma, head and neck, liver or kidney cancer. The CDR3 runs from the conserved cysteine through the conserved F or W.

v_gene	len	j_gene	CDR3aa
TRBV7-2	16	TRBJ1-5	CASSLEVGIGNQPQHF
TRBV5-1	15	TRBJ1-2	CASSQGTDTNYGYTF
TRBV27	15	TRBJ1-1	CASSPPQGVNTEAFF
TRBV13	13	TRBJ2-7	CASSATGGYEQYF
TRBV11-2	15	TRBJ2-2	CASRFQQGITGELFF
TRBV6-6	15	TRBJ2-5	CAISTSGGPAETQYF
TRBV7-2	13	TRBJ1-1	CASSLVGGGEAFF
TRBV6-5	14	TRBJ1-6	CASSQFRENSPLHF
TRBV6-5	15	TRBJ1-2	CASSWSGARDYGYTF
TRBV10-3	17	TRBJ2-3	CAISESRGQGMGDTQYF
TRBV7-2	13	TRBJ1-6	CASSLERGSPLHF
TRBV11-3	13	TRBJ2-7	CASSQLRYGEQYF
TRBV11-3	16	TRBJ2-3	CASSLRSGSSTDTQYF
TRBV5-1	14	TRBJ1-1	CASNRDGPIDEAFF
TRBV9	14	TRBJ2-2	CASSLPPGGGELFF
TRBV29-1	13	TRBJ2-1	CSVEGEADNEQFF
TRBV7-6	18	TRBJ2-6	CASSSRQGAVSGANVLTF
TRBV5-1	16	TRBJ2-1	CASSLATAGTYNEQFF
TRBV7-9	15	TRBJ1-4	CASSPSGGTNEKLFF
TRBV6-5	16	TRBJ1-1	CASSYSWTGLNTEAFF
TRBV18	14	TRBJ1-1	CASSPPSMNTEAFF
TRBV6-1	14	TRBJ2-7	CASKLAGGPYEQYF
TRBV30	16	TRBJ2-5	CAWSQHRVRGGETQYF
TRBV2	16	TRBJ1-5	CASSEDWGRWDQPQHF
TRBV30	17	TRBJ1-6	CAWSREGLTRGDSPLHF
TRBV7-2	15	TRBJ1-1	CASSLESTRNTEAFF
TRBV27	14	TRBJ2-3	CASSRQGASDTQYF
TRBV6-5	16	TRBJ2-7	CASSSPTSGGSYEQYF